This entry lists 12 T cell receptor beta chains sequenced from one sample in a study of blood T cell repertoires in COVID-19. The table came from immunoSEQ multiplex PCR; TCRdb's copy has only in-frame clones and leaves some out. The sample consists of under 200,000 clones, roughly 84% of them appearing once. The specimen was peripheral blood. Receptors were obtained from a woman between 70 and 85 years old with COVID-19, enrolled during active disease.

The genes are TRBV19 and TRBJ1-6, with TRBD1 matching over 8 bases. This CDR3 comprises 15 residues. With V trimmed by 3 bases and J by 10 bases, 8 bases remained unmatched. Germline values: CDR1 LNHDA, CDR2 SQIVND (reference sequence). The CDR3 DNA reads TGTGCCAGTAGTATCGGACAGGGTGTAGAATCACCCCTCCACTTT. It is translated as CASSIGQGVESPLHF.

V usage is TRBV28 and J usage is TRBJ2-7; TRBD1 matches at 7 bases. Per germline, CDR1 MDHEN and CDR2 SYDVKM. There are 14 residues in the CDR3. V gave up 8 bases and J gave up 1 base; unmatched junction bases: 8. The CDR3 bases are TGTGCCAGCGGCCCCTCGGGACAGTCCTACGAGCAGTACTTC. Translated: CASGPSGQSYEQYF.

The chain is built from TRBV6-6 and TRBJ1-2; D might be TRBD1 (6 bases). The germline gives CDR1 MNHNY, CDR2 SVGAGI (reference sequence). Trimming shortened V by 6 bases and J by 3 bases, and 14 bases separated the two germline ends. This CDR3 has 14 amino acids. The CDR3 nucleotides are TGTGCCAGCAGACCACCGGGACAACACTATGGCTACACCTTC. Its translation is CASRPPGQHYGYTF.

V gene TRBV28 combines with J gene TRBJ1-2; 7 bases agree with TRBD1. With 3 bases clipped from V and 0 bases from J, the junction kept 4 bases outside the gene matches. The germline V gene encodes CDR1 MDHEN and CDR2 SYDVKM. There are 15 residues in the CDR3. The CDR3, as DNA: TGTGCCAGCAGTTTCAGGGACAGAGCTAACTATGGCTACACCTTC. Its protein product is CASSFRDRANYGYTF.

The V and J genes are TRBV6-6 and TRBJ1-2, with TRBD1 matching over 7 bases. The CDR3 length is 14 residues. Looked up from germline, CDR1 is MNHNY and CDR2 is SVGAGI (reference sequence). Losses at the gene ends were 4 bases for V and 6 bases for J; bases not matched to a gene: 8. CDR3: CASSSSPGTDGYTF. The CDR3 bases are TGTGCCAGCAGTTCGTCGCCAGGGACAGATGGCTACACCTTC.

The CDR3 spells CASSQDRLASYEQYV. DNA for the CDR3: TGTGCCAGCAGCCAAGATCGGCTAGCGTCCTACGAGCAGTACGTC. The rearrangement joins TRBV3-1 (or the pseudogene TRBV3-2) to TRBJ2-7; D perhaps matches TRBD2 (6 bases). The CDR3 runs 15 residues. CDR1 is LGHDT, CDR2 YNNKEL, per germline (reference sequence). The V end lost 0 bases, the J end lost 1 base, and 10 bases lay between the germline ends.

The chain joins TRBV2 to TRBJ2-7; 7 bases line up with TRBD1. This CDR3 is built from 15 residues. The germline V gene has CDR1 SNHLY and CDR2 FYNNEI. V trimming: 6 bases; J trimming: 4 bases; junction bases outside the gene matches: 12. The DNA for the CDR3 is TGTGCCAGCAGCCCCTCGACAGGGACAAGGTACGAGCAGTACGTC. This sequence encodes CASSPSTGTRYEQYV.

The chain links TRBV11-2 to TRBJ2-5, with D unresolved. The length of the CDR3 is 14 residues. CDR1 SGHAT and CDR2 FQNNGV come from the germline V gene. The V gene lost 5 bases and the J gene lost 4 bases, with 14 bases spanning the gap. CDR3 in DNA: TGTGCCAGCAGCCCGAGTCGAGGAGTAGAGACCCAGTACTTC. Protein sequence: CASSPSRGVETQYF.

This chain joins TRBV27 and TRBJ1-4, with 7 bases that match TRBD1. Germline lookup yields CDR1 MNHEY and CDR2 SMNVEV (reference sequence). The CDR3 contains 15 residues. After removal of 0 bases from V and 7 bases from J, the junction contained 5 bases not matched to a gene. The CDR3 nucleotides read TGTGCCAGCAGTTTATCGTCCCAGGGGGGTGAAAAACTGTTTTTT. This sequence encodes CASSLSSQGGEKLFF. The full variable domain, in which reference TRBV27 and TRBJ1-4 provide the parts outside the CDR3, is EAQVTQNPRYLITVTGKKLTVTCSQNMNHEYMSWYRQDPGLGLRQIYYSMNVEVTDKGDVPEGYKVSRKEKRNFPLILESPSPNQTSLYFCASSLSSQGGEKLFFGSGTQLSVL.

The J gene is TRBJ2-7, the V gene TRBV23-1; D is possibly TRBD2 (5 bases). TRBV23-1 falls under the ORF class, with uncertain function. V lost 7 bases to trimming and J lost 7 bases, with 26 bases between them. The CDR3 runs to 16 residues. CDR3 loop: CASTPARRTQMWEQYF. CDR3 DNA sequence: TGCGCCAGCACTCCCGCCCGGAGGACCCAGATGTGGGAGCAGTACTTC.

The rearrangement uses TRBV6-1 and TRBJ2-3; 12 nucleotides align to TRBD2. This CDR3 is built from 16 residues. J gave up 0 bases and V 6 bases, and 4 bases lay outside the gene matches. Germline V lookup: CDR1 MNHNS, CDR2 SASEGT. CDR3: CASRETSGGSTDTQYF. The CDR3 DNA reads TGTGCCAGCAGAGAAACTAGCGGGGGGAGCACAGATACGCAGTATTTT.

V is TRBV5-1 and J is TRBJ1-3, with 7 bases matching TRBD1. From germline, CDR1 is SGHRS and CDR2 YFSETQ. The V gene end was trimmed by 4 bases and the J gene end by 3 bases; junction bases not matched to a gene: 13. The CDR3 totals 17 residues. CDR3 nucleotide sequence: TGCGCCAGCAGCCTAGGGTCCACAGGGGCCGGTGGAAACACCATATATTTT. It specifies CASSLGSTGAGGNTIYF.